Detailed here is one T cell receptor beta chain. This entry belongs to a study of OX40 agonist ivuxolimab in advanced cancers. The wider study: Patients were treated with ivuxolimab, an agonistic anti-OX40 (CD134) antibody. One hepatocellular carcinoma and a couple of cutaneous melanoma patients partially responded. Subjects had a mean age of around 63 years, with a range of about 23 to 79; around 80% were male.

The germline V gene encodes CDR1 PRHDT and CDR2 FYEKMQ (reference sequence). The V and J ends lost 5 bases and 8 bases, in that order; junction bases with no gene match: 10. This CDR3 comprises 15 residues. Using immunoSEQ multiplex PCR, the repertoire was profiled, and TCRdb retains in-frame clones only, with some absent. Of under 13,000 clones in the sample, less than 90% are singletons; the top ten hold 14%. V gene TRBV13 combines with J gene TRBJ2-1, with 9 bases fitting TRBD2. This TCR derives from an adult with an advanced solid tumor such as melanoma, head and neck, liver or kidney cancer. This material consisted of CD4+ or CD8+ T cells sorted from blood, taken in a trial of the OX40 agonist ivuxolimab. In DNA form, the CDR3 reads TGTGCCAGCAGCCCGCCAGGCGGGGGGGCCGATGAGCAGTTCTTC. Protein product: CASSPPGGGADEQFF.